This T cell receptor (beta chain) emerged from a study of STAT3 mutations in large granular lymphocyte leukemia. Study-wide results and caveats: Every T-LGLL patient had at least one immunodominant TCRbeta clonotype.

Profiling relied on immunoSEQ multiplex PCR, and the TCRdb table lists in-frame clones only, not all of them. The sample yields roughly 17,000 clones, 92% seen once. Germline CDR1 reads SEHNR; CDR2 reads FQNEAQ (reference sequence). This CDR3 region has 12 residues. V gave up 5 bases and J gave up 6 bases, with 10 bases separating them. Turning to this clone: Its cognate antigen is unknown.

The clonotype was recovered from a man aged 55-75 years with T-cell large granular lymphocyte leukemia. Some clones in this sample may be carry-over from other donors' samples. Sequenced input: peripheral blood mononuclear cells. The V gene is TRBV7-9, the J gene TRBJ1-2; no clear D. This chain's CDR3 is CASSPRFDGYTF. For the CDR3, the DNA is TGTGCCAGCAGCCCCCGGTTTGATGGCTACACCTTC.